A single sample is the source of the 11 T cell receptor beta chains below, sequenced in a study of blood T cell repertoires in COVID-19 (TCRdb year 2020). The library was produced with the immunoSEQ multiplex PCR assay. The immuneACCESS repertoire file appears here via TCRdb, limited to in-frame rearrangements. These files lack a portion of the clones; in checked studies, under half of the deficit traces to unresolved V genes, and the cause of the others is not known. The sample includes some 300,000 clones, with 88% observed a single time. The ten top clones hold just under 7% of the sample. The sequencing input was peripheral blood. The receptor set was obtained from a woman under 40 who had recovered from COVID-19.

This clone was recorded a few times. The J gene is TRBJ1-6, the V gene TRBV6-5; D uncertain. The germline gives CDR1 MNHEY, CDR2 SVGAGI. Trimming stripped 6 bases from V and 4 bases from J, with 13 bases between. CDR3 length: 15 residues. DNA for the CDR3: TGTGCCAGCAGCCCATCAGACACGTATAATTCACCCCTCCACTTT. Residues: CASSPSDTYNSPLHF.

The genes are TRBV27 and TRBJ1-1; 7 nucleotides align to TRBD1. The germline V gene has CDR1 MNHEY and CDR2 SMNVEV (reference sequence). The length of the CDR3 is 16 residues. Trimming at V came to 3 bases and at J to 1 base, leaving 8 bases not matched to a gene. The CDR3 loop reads CASSFFGQAKNTEAFF. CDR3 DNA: TGTGCCAGCAGTTTCTTCGGACAGGCAAAGAACACTGAAGCTTTCTTT.

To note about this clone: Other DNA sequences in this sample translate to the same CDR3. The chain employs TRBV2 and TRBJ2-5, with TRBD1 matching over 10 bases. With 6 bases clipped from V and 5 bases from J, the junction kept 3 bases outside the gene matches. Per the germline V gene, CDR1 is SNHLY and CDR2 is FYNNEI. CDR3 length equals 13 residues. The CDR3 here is CASRGTGEETQYF. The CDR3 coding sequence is TGTGCCAGCAGGGGGACAGGGGAGGAGACCCAGTACTTC.

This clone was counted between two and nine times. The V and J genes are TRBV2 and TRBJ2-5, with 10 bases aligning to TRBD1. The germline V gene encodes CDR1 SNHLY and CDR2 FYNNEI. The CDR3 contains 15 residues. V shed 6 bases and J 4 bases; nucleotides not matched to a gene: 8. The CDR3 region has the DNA TGTGCCAGCAGGCCCCGACAGGGGGCCCGAGAGACCCAGTACTTC. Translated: CASRPRQGARETQYF.

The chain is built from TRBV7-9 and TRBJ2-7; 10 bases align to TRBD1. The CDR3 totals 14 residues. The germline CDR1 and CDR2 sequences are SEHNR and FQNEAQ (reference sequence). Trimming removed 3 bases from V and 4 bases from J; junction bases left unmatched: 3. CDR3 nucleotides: TGTGCCAGCAGCTTCGGGACAGGGGTATACGAGCAGTACTTC. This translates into CASSFGTGVYEQYF.

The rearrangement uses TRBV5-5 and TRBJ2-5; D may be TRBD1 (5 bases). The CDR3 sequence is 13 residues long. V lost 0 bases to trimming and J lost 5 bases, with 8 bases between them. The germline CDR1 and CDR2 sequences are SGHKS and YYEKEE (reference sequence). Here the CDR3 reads CASSLGGAETQYF. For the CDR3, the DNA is TGTGCCAGCAGCTTGGGTGGGGCGGAGACCCAGTACTTC.

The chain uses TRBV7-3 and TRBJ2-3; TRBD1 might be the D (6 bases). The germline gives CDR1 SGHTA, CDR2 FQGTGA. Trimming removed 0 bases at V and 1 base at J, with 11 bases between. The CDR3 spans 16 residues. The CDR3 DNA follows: TGTGCCAGCAGCTTAACAACAGGGCGAGGCACAGATACGCAGTATTTT. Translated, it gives CASSLTTGRGTDTQYF. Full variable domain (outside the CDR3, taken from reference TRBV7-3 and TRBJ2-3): GAGVSQTPSNKVTEKGKYVELRCDPISGHTALYWYRQSLGQGPEFLIYFQGTGAADDSGLPNDRFFAVRPEGSVSTLKIQRTERGDSAVYLCASSLTTGRGTDTQYFGPGTRLTVL.

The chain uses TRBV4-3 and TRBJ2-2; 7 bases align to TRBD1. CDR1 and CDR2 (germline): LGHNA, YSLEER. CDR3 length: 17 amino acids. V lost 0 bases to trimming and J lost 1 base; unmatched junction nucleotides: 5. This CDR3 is CASSQDPNRGNTGELFF. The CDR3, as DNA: TGCGCCAGCAGCCAAGATCCGAACAGGGGGAACACCGGGGAGCTGTTTTTT.

Here the CDR3 DNA reads TGTGCCAGCAGCTCTGATTATACATATAATGAAAAACTGTTTTTT. Its translation: CASSSDYTYNEKLFF. This rearrangement joins TRBV6-5 to TRBJ1-4; D unresolved. CDR1 MNHEY and CDR2 SVGAGI come from the germline V gene. V lost 6 bases to trimming and J lost 4 bases, with 15 bases between them. This CDR3 region has 15 residues.

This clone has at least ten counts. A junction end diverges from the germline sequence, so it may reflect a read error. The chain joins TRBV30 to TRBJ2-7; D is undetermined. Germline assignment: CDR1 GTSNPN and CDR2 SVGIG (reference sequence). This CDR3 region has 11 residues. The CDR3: CAWSSGPIGSF. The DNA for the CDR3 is TGTGCCTGGAGTTCTGGGCCTATTGGATCCTTC.

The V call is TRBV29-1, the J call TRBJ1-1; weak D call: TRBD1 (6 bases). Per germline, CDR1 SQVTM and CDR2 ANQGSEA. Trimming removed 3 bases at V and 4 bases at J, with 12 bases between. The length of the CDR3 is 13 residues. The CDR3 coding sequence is TGCAGCGTTGAGGGGGCTGGTAGCACTGAAGCTTTCTTT. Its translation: CSVEGAGSTEAFF.